These T cell receptor beta chains were read from a single sample in a study of cytomegalovirus exposure and HLA in healthy donors. Clones were sequenced by immunoSEQ multiplex PCR, and TCRdb holds only the in-frame ones, with some missing. The table shows some 200,000 clones, with around four fifths occurring only once. Sequencing used PBMCs. These receptors all stem from a young woman in good health and CMV-seronegative. The CDR3 runs from the conserved cysteine through the conserved F or W. The D gene is left open where the match is weak. The listing skips clone size in some rows; elsewhere it reads once, few, many or a size class.

clone size	V gene	J gene	D gene	CDR3 protein	CDR3 DNA
NA	TRBV4-2	TRBJ2-3	TRBD2	CASSRGTSGGEAQYF	TGTGCCAGCAGCCGAGGGACTAGCGGGGGAGAGGCGCAGTATTTT
NA	TRBV7-3	TRBJ2-6	NA	CASSLDSGANVLTF	TGTGCCAGCAGCCTAGACTCTGGGGCCAACGTCCTGACTTTC
NA	TRBV5-1	TRBJ2-2	NA	CASNRAGGTGELFF	TGCGCCAGCAACCGGGCCGGGGGCACCGGGGAGCTGTTTTTT
once	TRBV29-1	TRBJ2-1	NA	CSARQVFNEQFF	TGCAGCGCAAGACAGGTTTTCAATGAGCAGTTCTTC
NA	TRBV19	TRBJ2-3	NA	CASSINRASTDTQYF	TGTGCCAGTAGTATTAACAGGGCATCCACAGATACGCAGTATTTT
NA	TRBV6-1	TRBJ1-5	NA	CASSVDSNNQPQHF	TGTGCCAGCAGTGTGGACAGTAACAATCAGCCCCAGCATTTT
few	TRBV29-1	TRBJ2-7	NA	CSAQSPRQAYEQYF	TGCAGCGCCCAATCCCCACGACAAGCCTACGAGCAGTACTTC
NA	TRBV7-8	TRBJ2-2	TRBD1	CASSPGQSGPGELFF	TGTGCCAGCAGCCCGGGACAGTCAGGTCCCGGGGAGCTGTTTTTT
NA	TRBV2	TRBJ2-3	TRBD2	CASSRPGGGVNTQYF	TGTGCCAGCAGCCGCCCGGGCGGGGGAGTAAATACGCAGTATTTT
NA	TRBV15	TRBJ1-3	NA	CATSSVTGYGNTIYF	TGTGCCACCAGCAGTGTTACAGGGTATGGAAACACCATATATTTT
NA	TRBV19	TRBJ2-3	TRBD1	CASSTQGADTQYF	TGTGCCAGTAGTACTCAGGGGGCAGATACGCAGTATTTT
NA	TRBV7-9	TRBJ1-6	TRBD1	CASSSGQGAFNSPLHF	TGTGCCAGCAGCTCTGGACAGGGGGCCTTTAATTCACCCCTCCACTTT
NA	TRBV2	TRBJ2-3	TRBD2	CATRLAGLSTDTQYF	TGTGCCACCCGACTAGCGGGGCTTAGCACAGATACGCAGTATTTT
NA	TRBV5-1	TRBJ2-1	TRBD2	CASRGSGSSNEQFF	TGCGCCAGCAGGGGTAGCGGGAGCAGTAATGAGCAGTTCTTC
NA	TRBV7-6	TRBJ2-7	NA	CASSLTGKDEQYF	TGTGCCAGCAGCTTAACCGGTAAAGACGAGCAGTACTTC
NA	TRBV18	TRBJ1-5	TRBD1	CASSQGGTGLNQPQHF	TGTGCCAGCTCACAAGGAGGGACAGGGTTGAATCAGCCCCAGCATTTT
NA	TRBV7-9	TRBJ2-5	TRBD2	CASSPTERLAGLETQYF	TGTGCCAGCAGCCCTACGGAGAGACTAGCGGGTTTAGAGACCCAGTACTTC
once	TRBV5-1	TRBJ2-1	NA	CASSFNTGQFF	TGCGCCAGCAGCTTTAACACAGGACAGTTCTTC
NA	TRBV27	TRBJ1-1	TRBD1	CASSFDRGNTEAFF	TGTGCCAGCAGTTTCGACAGGGGGAACACTGAAGCTTTCTTT
NA	TRBV9	TRBJ2-1	TRBD2	CASSVSSGGIYNEQFF	TGTGCCAGCAGCGTATCCAGCGGGGGGATTTACAATGAGCAGTTCTTC
NA	TRBV21-1	TRBJ1-4	NA	CASSMSEQTTNEKLFF	TGTGCCAGCAGCATGTCGGAACAGACAACTAATGAAAAACTGTTTTTT
NA	TRBV18	TRBJ1-1	NA	CASSAGTEAFF	TGTGCCAGCTCAGCGGGCACTGAAGCTTTCTTT